This passage covers 32 T cell receptor beta chains from one sample sequenced in a study of breast tumors, draining lymph nodes, adjacent tissues. Using its own MiXCR run on the multiplex PCR reads, TCRdb lists one record per CDR3 protein. This sample has about 170,000 distinct CDR3 sequences, with around 35% found just once. Samples came from axillary lymph nodes draining the breast cancer. The source material was axillary lymph node tissue. These receptors all stem from a female donor with breast cancer. Some clones in this sample may be carry-over from other donors' samples.

The sample holds many counts of this clonotype. This chain uses TRBV5-6 with TRBJ1-4, with TRBD1 matching 7 bases. CDR3 length equals 16 residues. Germline lookup yields CDR1 SGHDT and CDR2 YYEEEE. V lost 4 bases and J lost 1; bases outside the gene matches: 7. CDR3 sequence: CASSPRGGGTNEKLFF. The CDR3 nucleotides read TGTGCCAGCAGCCCCAGGGGGGGCGGAACTAATGAAAAACTGTTTTTT.

The chain employs TRBV20-1 and TRBJ2-5, with D possibly being TRBD2 (6 bases). Germline-derived CDR1 and CDR2 are DFQATT and SNEGSKA (reference sequence). Trimming pared 2 bases from V and 5 bases from J, leaving 9 bases between. This CDR3 has 12 residues. DNA for the CDR3: TGCAGTGCTAGACCCGCGGGGGAGACCCAGTACTTC. Translating gives CSARPAGETQYF.

This clonotype showed up many times. The chain combines TRBV9 with TRBJ2-3; 8 positions match TRBD1. This CDR3 comprises 15 residues. Germline trimming cut 4 bases from V and 3 bases from J; bases unmatched to any gene: 7. In germline, CDR1 is SGDLS, CDR2 YYNGEE. CDR3 nucleotide sequence: TGTGCCAGCAGCCTCCGGACAGGGACGACAGATACGCAGTATTTT. Its translation is CASSLRTGTTDTQYF.

Many counts were recorded for this clonotype. This chain joins TRBV27 and TRBJ1-6; D is unclear. The CDR3 length is 14 residues. Germline loops: CDR1 MNHEY, CDR2 SMNVEV (reference sequence). The germline V and J ends were trimmed by 6 bases and 5 bases, with 11 bases remaining between them. This CDR3 reads CASRPHGNNSPLHF. CDR3 in DNA: TGTGCCAGCAGACCCCATGGGAATAATTCACCCCTCCACTTT.

This clonotype was counted many times. This chain joins TRBV5-6 and TRBJ1-6, with 7 bases lining up with TRBD1. This CDR3 has 12 amino acids. V trimming: 1 base; J trimming: 14 bases; junction bases outside the gene matches: 3. The germline V gene has CDR1 SGHDT and CDR2 YYEEEE. Here the CDR3 reads CASSLQDRSLHF. As DNA, the CDR3 is TGTGCCAGCAGCTTGCAGGACAGGTCCCTCCACTTT.

As regards this clonotype: This clone may be a read error of a much larger clone one base away. The chain recombines TRBV5-6 with TRBJ1-5; the D is unclear. This CDR3 is 14 amino acids long. The ends were cut back, 0 bases at V and 3 bases at J, with 7 bases in the middle. The germline gives CDR1 SGHDT, CDR2 YYEEEE. Here the CDR3 DNA reads TGTGCCAGCAGCTTGGGCAGACCCAATCAGCCCCAGCATTTT. Translation: CASSLGRPNQPQHF.

This clonotype was picked up many times. The chain uses TRBV5-4 and TRBJ2-1; 10 nucleotides match TRBD2. The CDR3 has 15 residues. In germline, CDR1 is SGHNT, CDR2 YYREEE (reference sequence). The V gene end was trimmed by 4 bases and the J gene end by 2 bases; junction bases not matched to a gene: 3. The DNA for the CDR3 is TGTGCCAGCAGCACCGGACTAGCGGCCTACAATGAGCAGTTCTTC. It is translated as CASSTGLAAYNEQFF.

This clonotype has at least ten counts. V usage is TRBV5-1 and J usage is TRBJ2-2, with D possibly TRBD1 on 6 matching bases. The CDR3 extends over 13 amino acids. Trimming cost V 5 bases and J 1 base, with 6 bases left between them. Germline V gene data show CDR1 as SGHRS and CDR2 as YFSETQ. CDR3 nucleotide sequence: TGCGCCAGCAGACAGGGGAACACCGGGGAGCTGTTTTTT. It is translated as CASRQGNTGELFF.

This clonotype occurred many times. The chain couples TRBV29-1 to TRBJ1-2; 8 bases are a match to TRBD1. The V gene end was trimmed by 2 bases and the J gene end by 0 bases; junction bases not matched to a gene: 2. Per the germline V gene, CDR1 is SQVTM and CDR2 is ANQGSEA. The CDR3 has 14 amino acids. The DNA for the CDR3 is TGCAGCGTTGAATACAGGGGGACTAACTATGGCTACACCTTC. It translates to CSVEYRGTNYGYTF.

This clonotype was found many times. The J gene is TRBJ1-5, the V gene TRBV3-2. TRBV3-2 is shown as a pseudogene. CDR3 length: 14 amino acids. The CDR3 sequence is CASSQGLSNQPQHF. The CDR3 coding sequence is TGTGCCAGCAGTCAGGGGCTTAGCAATCAGCCCCAGCATTTT.

This clonotype has only a few counts. A much bigger clone sits one base away, suggesting this may be a read error. The CDR3 region has the DNA TGTGCCAGCAGTCACAACAGGAGGGAATTC. It codes for CASSHNRREF. V is TRBV6-1 and J is TRBJ2-5, with D possibly TRBD2 on 6 matching bases. The CDR3 has 10 residues. The germline V gene has CDR1 MNHNS and CDR2 SASEGT.

Notes on this clonotype: One base away lies a much larger clone, so this may be a sequencing read error. The rearrangement joins TRBV20-1 to TRBJ1-1; D is perhaps TRBD1 (5 bases). The germline V gene has CDR1 DFQATT and CDR2 SNEGSKA (reference sequence). V was shortened by 1 base and J by 4 bases, with 16 bases between the two germline ends. The CDR3 is 15 residues long. CDR3 region: CSARGNGGRSTEAFF. The CDR3 DNA sequence: TGCAGTGCTAGAGGTAATGGGGGAAGGAGCACTGAAGCTTTCTTT.

For this clonotype: Since a much larger clone is just one base distant, this may be a read error. The chain is built from TRBV27 and TRBJ2-3; no clear D gene. Near its end, the DNA agrees better with TRBJ1-5, so the J call may be wrong. Germline V gene sequence: CDR1 MNHEY, CDR2 SMNVEV (reference sequence). The CDR3 is 16 amino acids. The CDR3: CASSLPPAKRRDTQHF. The CDR3 region has the DNA TGTGCCAGCAGTCTACCGCCGGCGAAGCGGAGAGATACGCAGCATTTT.

In its sample, this clonotype was seen many times. This chain connects TRBV6-1 to TRBJ1-5, with 7 bases fitting TRBD1. Germline CDR1 and CDR2: MNHNS and SASEGT. V lost 6 bases, J lost 2 bases, and 4 bases stayed unmatched. The CDR3 sequence is 14 residues long. CDR3 DNA sequence: TGTGCCAGCAGCGATACAGGGGGCAATCAGCCCCAGCATTTT. Amino acids: CASSDTGGNQPQHF.

Only a few counts were recorded for this clonotype. J is TRBJ1-1 and V is TRBV5-8, with D maybe TRBD1 (5 bases). The CDR3 consists of 14 residues. V dropped 4 bases and J dropped 2 bases, with 12 bases sitting between them. Germline assignment: CDR1 SGHTS and CDR2 YDEGEE. The CDR3 region is CASSKGTVNTEAFF. The CDR3 bases are TGTGCCAGCAGCAAAGGGACGGTTAACACTGAAGCTTTCTTT.

The V gene is TRBV19, the J gene TRBJ1-4; TRBD1 matches at 12 bases. V was pared by 6 bases and J by 7 bases, with 6 bases of the junction left unmatched. This CDR3 is 15 amino acids long. The germline gives CDR1 LNHDA, CDR2 SQIVND (reference sequence). The CDR3 protein is CASRWGQGATEKLFF. CDR3 sequence (DNA): TGTGCCAGTAGATGGGGACAGGGGGCCACTGAAAAACTGTTTTTT.

Comment on this clonotype: A much larger clone lies one base from this, so it may be a read error. The V and J genes are TRBV4-3 and TRBJ1-2; possibly TRBD1 for D (6 bases). Trimming pared 8 bases from V and 3 bases from J, leaving 22 bases between. The CDR3 spans 16 residues. Germline V gene lookup returns CDR1 LGHNA and CDR2 YSLEER. This CDR3 reads CASHLEGGGAYYGYTF. For the CDR3, the DNA is TGCGCCAGCCACCTTGAGGGAGGGGGTGCATACTATGGCTACACCTTC.

This clonotype was counted many times. J is TRBJ2-1 and V is TRBV5-1; no definite D call. Germline assignment: CDR1 SGHRS and CDR2 YFSETQ. The CDR3 totals 11 residues. The V and J ends lost 0 bases and 5 bases respectively, with 0 bases between them. For the CDR3, the DNA is TGCGCCAGCAGCTTGGACAATGAGCAGTTCTTC. Amino acid sequence: CASSLDNEQFF.

This clonotype was counted only a few times. The CDR3 DNA reads as TGTGCCAGCAGTTTGTTGGTAGCGGACTATTTGTACTTC. Residues: CASSLLVADYLYF. The chain joins TRBV27 to TRBJ2-7; a weak D match, TRBD2 (6 bases). The CDR3 is 13 amino acids. V was clipped by 3 bases and J by 12 bases, with 18 bases between them. The V gene's germline CDR1 is MNHEY and CDR2 SMNVEV (reference sequence).

To note about this clonotype: This may stem from a read error, because a much larger clone lies one nucleotide away. The V call is TRBV13, the J call TRBJ2-3, with 8 bases fitting TRBD1. The CDR3 totals 18 residues. The junction had 18 bases not matched to a gene; V was cut back by 10 bases and J by 0 bases. The V gene's germline CDR1 is PRHDT and CDR2 FYEKMQ (reference sequence). Here the CDR3 DNA reads TGTGCCACCCCCCCCCGGGGACAGGTACTCACTAGCACAGATACGCAGTATTTT. As protein: CATPPRGQVLTSTDTQYF.

This clonotype was detected many times. The J gene is TRBJ2-5, the V gene TRBV6-5; the D call may be TRBD1 or TRBD2 (5 bases each). This CDR3 is built from 11 residues. The V and J ends lost 6 bases and 5 bases respectively, with 7 bases between them. Germline values: CDR1 MNHEY, CDR2 SVGAGI. CDR3 region: CASSRGETQYF. The CDR3 DNA reads TGTGCCAGCAGCCGGGGCGAGACCCAGTACTTC.

This clonotype was picked up many times. This chain joins TRBV5-1 and TRBJ2-3; the D is unclear. Trimming stripped 5 bases from V and 6 bases from J, with 10 bases between. From germline, CDR1 is SGHRS and CDR2 YFSETQ. This CDR3 comprises 12 residues. DNA of the CDR3: TGCGCCAGCAGACTTGGTCTGGATACGCAGTATTTT. This encodes CASRLGLDTQYF.

As to this clonotype: Likely a read error: the CDR3 ends without its conserved phenylalanine or tryptophan. The DNA is omitted, as the CDR3 cannot be located on it reliably, and the CDR3 follows TCRdb's listing. The gene calls are TRBV24-1 and TRBJ2-2. The CDR3 adds up to 9 amino acids, both ends counted. Germline V lookup: CDR1 KGHDR, CDR2 SFDVKD. CDR3 loop: CATSDTGRV.

This clonotype was observed at least ten times. This chain connects TRBV18 to TRBJ2-2, with 10 bases that match TRBD2. V trimming: 6 bases; J trimming: 4 bases; junction bases outside the gene matches: 5. The germline V gene has CDR1 KGHSH and CDR2 LQKENI. The CDR3 is 15 amino acids. The CDR3 here is CASSRTSGFTGELFF. The CDR3 region has the DNA TGTGCCAGCTCCCGGACTAGCGGCTTCACCGGGGAGCTGTTTTTT.

V is TRBV18 and J is TRBJ2-3; tentatively, D is TRBD2 (6 bases). Germline CDR1 KGHSH, CDR2 LQKENI. Trimming left V 3 bases short and J 0 bases short, with 13 bases between. This CDR3 is built from 16 residues. The CDR3 bases are TGTGCCAGCTCACCGATGGCGGGGTCTAGCACAGATACGCAGTATTTT. It is translated as CASSPMAGSSTDTQYF.

The chain combines TRBV25-1 with TRBJ2-1, with 7 nucleotides matching TRBD1. The CDR3 extends over 13 amino acids. CDR1 and CDR2 from the germline V gene are MGHDK and SYGVNS. With V trimmed by 3 bases and J by 9 bases, 5 bases remained unmatched. The CDR3 sequence is CASSDQGVGEQFF. Written as DNA, the CDR3 is TGTGCCAGCAGTGATCAGGGGGTAGGTGAGCAGTTCTTC.

The table lists this clonotype with a few counts. One base away lies a much larger clone, so this may be a sequencing read error. J is TRBJ1-4 and V is TRBV6-1, with unresolved D. CDR1 is MNHNS and CDR2 is SASEGT in the germline V gene. The CDR3 extends over 13 amino acids. The V and J ends lost 5 bases and 1 base respectively, with 5 bases between them. CDR3 DNA: TGTGCCAGCAGTCATAGAACTAATGAAAAACTGTTTTTT. Translated: CASSHRTNEKLFF.

This clonotype was observed at least ten times. CDR3 in amino acids: CASSVTSGGWDEQYF. The CDR3 DNA reads as TGTGCCAGCAGCGTCACTAGCGGTGGGTGGGACGAGCAGTACTTC. This rearrangement joins TRBV9 to TRBJ2-7; 8 bases are shared with TRBD2. Per germline, CDR1 SGDLS and CDR2 YYNGEE. The CDR3 is 15 amino acids. The V segment lost 2 bases and the J segment 5 bases; nucleotides outside the gene matches: 9.

This clonotype occurred many times. V is TRBV6-2 or TRBV6-3 and J is TRBJ1-5, with 9 positions matching TRBD1. After removal of 5 bases from V and 6 bases from J, the junction contained 14 bases not matched to a gene. Germline V CDR1 and CDR2: MNHEY, SVGEGT. The CDR3 is 17 residues long. The CDR3 DNA reads as TGTGCCAGCAGTACTAACCGGGACAGGGTTGTAAGTCAGCCCCAGCATTTT. This gives the protein CASSTNRDRVVSQPQHF.

This clonotype came up many times. This chain joins TRBV27 and TRBJ1-6; no reliable D call. The CDR3 length is 14 residues. Trimming left V 7 bases short and J 6 bases short, with 13 bases between. Germline V lookup: CDR1 MNHEY, CDR2 SMNVEV (reference sequence). The CDR3 is CASKRSGSNSPLHF. Here the CDR3 DNA reads TGTGCCAGCAAGAGATCGGGTTCTAATTCACCCCTCCACTTT.

The genes are TRBV20-1 and TRBJ2-6; D is unresolved. Germline assignment: CDR1 DFQATT and CDR2 SNEGSKA (reference sequence). This CDR3 has 11 amino acids. The ends were cut back, 0 bases at V and 17 bases at J, with 11 bases in the middle. The CDR3 region is CSARDPGAVTF. CDR3 DNA: TGCAGTGCTAGAGATCCTGGCGCCGTGACTTTC.

The chain has TRBV2 and TRBJ2-3, with 14 bases fitting TRBD2. This CDR3 spans 17 amino acids. Losses at the gene ends were 9 bases for V and 2 bases for J; bases not matched to a gene: 10. Germline V gene sequence: CDR1 SNHLY, CDR2 FYNNEI. CDR3: CARRLAGGPGITDTQYF. As DNA, the CDR3 is TGTGCCAGGAGACTAGCGGGAGGGCCCGGAATCACAGATACGCAGTATTTT.